Each of the 18 T cell receptor beta chains below was sequenced from the same sample in a study of cytomegalovirus exposure and HLA in healthy donors (dated by TCRdb to about 2017). Libraries were constructed by the immunoSEQ multiplex PCR assay. For the multiplex PCR, a mixture combining 60 forward primers for TCR Vbeta segments and 13 reverse primers for TCR Jbeta segments was used. TCRdb limited this immuneACCESS table to in-frame rearrangements with V and J called. A share of clones is missing; checked studies link under half to unresolved V genes, and the rest is unexplained. In all, the sample holds about 200,000 clones, and 70% to 90% of those were seen once. The top ten constitute roughly 0.32% of the sample. Material: PBMCs. Receptors were obtained from a woman aged 25 to 39 in good health and CMV-seronegative.

This chain uses TRBV7-8 with TRBJ2-2; D unclear. V lost 7 bases and J 4 bases, leaving 10 bases between the germline ends. This CDR3 is built from 13 residues. CDR1 is SGHVS, CDR2 FQNEAQ, per germline. The CDR3 protein is CASTQTSTGELFF. The CDR3 DNA follows: TGTGCCAGCACCCAAACAAGCACCGGGGAGCTGTTTTTT.

Comments on this clone: Other DNA sequences in the same sample also yield this CDR3. The chain is built from TRBV27 and TRBJ1-3, with a possible D match to TRBD1 (5 bases). Trimming removed 4 bases from V and 1 base from J, with 8 bases in between. The length of the CDR3 is 14 residues. The germline CDR1 and CDR2 sequences are MNHEY and SMNVEV (reference sequence). DNA of the CDR3: TGTGCCAGCAGTTCGACAGTTTCTGGAAACACCATATATTTT. Translated: CASSSTVSGNTIYF.

This chain's CDR3 is CASSPGQGYGYTF. DNA of the CDR3: TGTGCCAGCAGCCCCGGACAGGGGTACGGCTACACCTTC. The chain has TRBV11-2 and TRBJ1-2; TRBD1 aligns across 9 bases. CDR3 length equals 13 residues. From germline, CDR1 is SGHAT and CDR2 FQNNGV. Trimming cost V 5 bases and J 8 bases; bases outside gene matches: 6.

The chain combines TRBV2 with TRBJ2-1; TRBD2 matches 12 bases. Germline trimming cut 6 bases from V and 10 bases from J; bases unmatched to any gene: 13. From germline, CDR1 is SNHLY and CDR2 FYNNEI. This CDR3 has 16 residues. The CDR3: CASRWGGTSGRREQFF. The CDR3 DNA reads TGTGCCAGCAGGTGGGGTGGGACTAGCGGGCGTCGGGAGCAGTTCTTC.

The chain uses TRBV7-6 and TRBJ2-3, with 9 bases identical to TRBD2. The CDR3 length is 16 residues. V gave up 1 base and J gave up 4 bases; unmatched junction bases: 6. Germline lookup yields CDR1 SGHVS and CDR2 FNYEAQ. CDR3 amino acids: CASSLVGSGGPDTQYF. The CDR3, as DNA: TGTGCCAGCAGCTTAGTTGGTAGCGGGGGCCCAGATACGCAGTATTTT.

V gene TRBV28 combines with J gene TRBJ1-3; 7 bases fit TRBD1. Germline V lookup: CDR1 MDHEN, CDR2 SYDVKM. The V and J ends lost 2 bases and 2 bases, in that order; junction bases with no gene match: 3. CDR3 length equals 15 residues. This chain's CDR3 is CASSLIQGPGNTIYF. CDR3 coding DNA: TGTGCCAGCAGTTTAATACAGGGGCCTGGAAACACCATATATTTT.

Written as DNA, the CDR3 is TGTGCCAGCTCACCACGCGGTCAGGACCGGGGGGAGACCCAGTACTTC. This sequence encodes CASSPRGQDRGETQYF. The rearrangement uses TRBV18 and TRBJ2-5; possibly TRBD2 for D (6 bases). V was clipped by 1 base and J by 5 bases, with 17 bases between them. This CDR3 is 16 amino acids long. Per germline, CDR1 KGHSH and CDR2 LQKENI. The whole variable domain, filled in from reference TRBV18 and TRBJ2-5, reads NAGVMQNPRHLVRRRGQEARLRCSPMKGHSHVYWYRQLPEEGLKFMVYLQKENIIDESGMPKERFSAEFPKEGPSILRIQQVVRGDSAAYFCASSPRGQDRGETQYFGPGTRLLVL.

V is TRBV28 and J is TRBJ2-3; 9 bases align to TRBD1. Germline V lookup: CDR1 MDHEN, CDR2 SYDVKM. The CDR3 extends over 14 amino acids. V dropped 7 bases and J dropped 6; count of bases not matched to a gene: 8. The CDR3 sequence is CASTPWTGADTQYF. In DNA, the CDR3 is TGTGCCAGCACTCCATGGACAGGGGCGGATACGCAGTATTTT.

The chain employs TRBV6-1 and TRBJ2-2; 10 nucleotides agree with TRBD1. Per germline, CDR1 MNHNS and CDR2 SASEGT. V shed 6 bases and J 7 bases; nucleotides not matched to a gene: 5. The CDR3 is 14 amino acids. The CDR3 sequence is CASRGTGAVGELFF. CDR3 in DNA: TGTGCCAGCAGGGGGACAGGGGCGGTCGGGGAGCTGTTTTTT.

This chain uses TRBV29-1 with TRBJ2-7; 8 nucleotides match TRBD1. The junction had 13 bases not matched to a gene; V was cut back by 8 bases and J by 4 bases. The germline V gene encodes CDR1 SQVTM and CDR2 ANQGSEA. The CDR3 sequence is 14 residues long. The CDR3: CSITPGGRRYEQYF. The CDR3 DNA reads as TGCAGCATCACTCCAGGGGGCCGGAGATACGAGCAGTACTTC.

This clone was detected once. The chain couples TRBV15 to TRBJ1-2; 9 bases are a match to TRBD1. This CDR3 contains 17 residues. Germline trimming cut 0 bases from V and 6 bases from J; bases unmatched to any gene: 11. The germline CDR1 and CDR2 sequences are LNHNV and YYDKDF (reference sequence). CDR3 residues: CATSRDSPGQGFNGYTF. Written as DNA, the CDR3 is TGTGCCACCAGCAGAGACTCCCCGGGACAGGGATTCAATGGCTACACCTTC.

This chain joins TRBV27 and TRBJ2-7; D unresolved. The V gene lost 0 bases and the J gene lost 0 bases, with 12 bases spanning the gap. Per germline, CDR1 MNHEY and CDR2 SMNVEV (reference sequence). The CDR3 has 16 amino acids. CDR3 sequence reads: CASSLSLRGSSYEQYF. The CDR3 bases are TGTGCCAGCAGTTTATCTCTGAGAGGAAGCTCCTACGAGCAGTACTTC.

This rearrangement joins TRBV15 to TRBJ2-7; 7 bases fit TRBD2. The length of the CDR3 is 16 residues. V gave up 3 bases and J gave up 3 bases; unmatched junction bases: 11. From germline, CDR1 is LNHNV and CDR2 YYDKDF (reference sequence). The CDR3 is CATSRASGGHLYEQYF. The CDR3 DNA reads TGTGCCACCAGCAGGGCCTCGGGAGGTCACCTCTACGAGCAGTACTTC.

This chain uses TRBV4-1 with TRBJ1-2; tentatively, D is TRBD1 (5 bases). Trimming stripped 1 base from V and 3 bases from J, with 9 bases between. Germline V CDR1 and CDR2: MGHRA, YSYEKL. There are 14 residues in the CDR3. CDR3 protein: CASSQATGYYGYTF. CDR3 nucleotides: TGCGCCAGCAGCCAAGCTACAGGCTACTATGGCTACACCTTC.

The chain links TRBV10-3 to TRBJ2-1, with 7 bases aligning to TRBD2. The V gene end was trimmed by 6 bases and the J gene end by 5 bases; junction bases not matched to a gene: 4. Per germline, CDR1 ENHRY and CDR2 SYGVKD. The CDR3 is 13 residues long. CDR3 coding DNA: TGTGCCATCAGAACCGGGACTAACAATGAGCAGTTCTTC. Its protein is CAIRTGTNNEQFF.

Points on this clone: The junction differs from germline at one of its ends, possibly a read error. The V and J genes are TRBV4-1 and TRBJ1-3, with D perhaps TRBD1 (5 bases). The CDR3 has 13 amino acids. Germline-derived CDR1 and CDR2 are MGHRA and YSYEKL. Here the CDR3 reads CASSPITGTTIYF. The CDR3 DNA sequence: TGCGCCAGCAGCCCCATAACAGGAACCACCATATATTTT.

This clone appeared a single time. The V gene is TRBV5-1, the J gene TRBJ2-5, with TRBD2 matching over 10 bases. The V segment lost 0 bases and the J segment 2 bases; nucleotides outside the gene matches: 10. The CDR3 contains 18 residues. CDR1 is SGHRS, CDR2 YFSETQ, per germline. This chain's CDR3 is CASSLGAELAGTQETQYF. CDR3 sequence (DNA): TGCGCCAGCAGCTTGGGGGCGGAACTAGCGGGAACTCAAGAGACCCAGTACTTC.

The chain combines TRBV11-2 with TRBJ2-1; D may be TRBD2 (6 bases). V gave up 3 bases and J gave up 4 bases, with 13 bases separating them. In germline, CDR1 is SGHAT, CDR2 FQNNGV. This CDR3 spans 15 amino acids. The CDR3 DNA sequence: TGTGCCAGCAGCTTTCTAAAGGGAGGATACAATGAGCAGTTCTTC. Translation gives CASSFLKGGYNEQFF.